The present T cell receptor beta chain was sequenced within a study of CD8 T cells in cerebrospinal fluid in Alzheimer's disease. This CDR3 contains 15 residues. Germline V gene data show CDR1 as LGHDT and CDR2 as YNNKEL (reference sequence). This clonotype is medium-sized by frequency. The target antigen is unknown. CSF cells underwent 10X single-cell V(D)J and 5' gene-expression profiling. Reanalyzing the 10x single-cell sequencing reads, TCRdb keeps one entry per CDR3 protein, without DNA. This table lists nearly 1,500 distinct CDR3 sequences. Whole-study results and caveats: Healthy subjects less often had a clone of at least 3% than Alzheimer's patients.

The sequenced material came from cerebrospinal fluid. The chain joins TRBV3-1 to TRBJ1-1. This receptor was taken from a human donor with Alzheimer's disease. CDR3 region: CASSQEGWRNTEAFF.